The clone carrying this T cell receptor beta chain was recorded at least ten times. Antigen specificity is unknown. Measured with immunoSEQ multiplex PCR; TCRdb has only the in-frame clones, and not every one. The sample lists 45,000 to 55,000 clones, roughly 80% seen once, with more than 20% in the top ten. This sample stems from a study of T cell responses to AZD1222 COVID-19 vaccine. The study, taken as a whole, reports: Within unmutated variant regions lay the reported targets of nearly half of spike-specific TCRs. Regions 160-218 and 743-854 dominated among vaccine-associated CD4 TCRs spanning spike. Just a handful of people given AZD1222 tested seropositive at baseline.

Germline-derived CDR1 and CDR2 are MGHRA and YSYEKL. CDR3 length equals 15 residues. After removal of 2 bases from V and 3 bases from J, the junction contained 6 bases not matched to a gene. This chain links TRBV4-1 with TRBJ1-2; the match to TRBD1 covers 7 bases. The specimen comprised peripheral blood, sampled on day 0 of MenACWY control vaccination. This clonotype was obtained from an adult in good health. CDR3 coding DNA: TGCGCCAGCAGCCAACCACAGGGGAGGGACTATGGCTACACCTTC. As protein: CASSQPQGRDYGYTF.